This T cell receptor (beta chain) comes out of a study of response to subunit inactivated influenza vaccine. Study-level points and caveats: Authors suggested each seasonal flu vaccination may recruit only limited numbers of new T cells.

This clonotype was seen more than once but under ten times. Its antigen is still unknown. The CDR3 runs to 15 residues. Germline V gives CDR1 SEHNR, CDR2 FQNEAQ (reference sequence). V shed 7 bases and J shed 8 bases, with 21 bases lying between them. TCRdb re-called the RT-PCR reads with MiXCR, one entry per CDR3 protein. The data contain fewer than 800,000 distinct CDR3 sequences, 15% to 19% of them seen just once; the ten biggest clones take up under 14%. The TCR comes from a man aged 50-60 years who received an inactivated influenza vaccine. The chain has TRBV7-9 and TRBJ2-1; D is possibly TRBD1 or TRBD2 (5 bases each). The source material was PBMCs from blood, sampled 11 to 12 days after vaccination. CDR3 bases: TGTGCCAGCACCGTCTTTGGTACCAGAGGGGATGAGCAGTTCTTC. Amino acids: CASTVFGTRGDEQFF.